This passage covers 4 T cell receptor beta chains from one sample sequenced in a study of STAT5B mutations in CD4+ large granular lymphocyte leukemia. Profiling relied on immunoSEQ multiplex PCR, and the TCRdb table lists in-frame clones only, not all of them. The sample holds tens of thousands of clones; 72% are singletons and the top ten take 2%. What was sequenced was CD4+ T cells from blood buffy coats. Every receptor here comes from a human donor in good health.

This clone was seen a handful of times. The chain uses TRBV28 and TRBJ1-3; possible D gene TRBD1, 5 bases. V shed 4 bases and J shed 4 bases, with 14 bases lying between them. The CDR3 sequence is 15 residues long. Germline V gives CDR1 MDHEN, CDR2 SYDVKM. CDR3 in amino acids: CASSYTWSGGNTIYF. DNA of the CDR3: TGTGCCAGCAGTTATACTTGGTCAGGGGGAAACACCATATATTTT. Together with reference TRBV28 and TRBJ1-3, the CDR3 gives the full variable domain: DVKVTQSSRYLVKRTGEKVFLECVQDMDHENMFWYRQDPGLGLRLIYFSYDVKMKEKGDIPEGYSVSREKKERFSLILESASTNQTSMYLCASSYTWSGGNTIYFGEGSWLTVV.

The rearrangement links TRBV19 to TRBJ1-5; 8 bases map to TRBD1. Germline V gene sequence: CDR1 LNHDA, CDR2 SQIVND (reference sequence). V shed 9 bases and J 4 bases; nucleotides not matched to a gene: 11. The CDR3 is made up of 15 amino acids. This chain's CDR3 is CARNRGYYVNQPQHF. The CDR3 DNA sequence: TGTGCCAGGAACAGGGGGTATTATGTTAATCAGCCCCAGCATTTT.

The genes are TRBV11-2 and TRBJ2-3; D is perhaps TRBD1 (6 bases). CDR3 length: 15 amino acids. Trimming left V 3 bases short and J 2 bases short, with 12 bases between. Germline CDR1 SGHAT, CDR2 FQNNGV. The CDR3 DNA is TGTGCCAGCAGCTTGGACAGAACGGACACAGATACGCAGTATTTT. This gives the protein CASSLDRTDTDTQYF.

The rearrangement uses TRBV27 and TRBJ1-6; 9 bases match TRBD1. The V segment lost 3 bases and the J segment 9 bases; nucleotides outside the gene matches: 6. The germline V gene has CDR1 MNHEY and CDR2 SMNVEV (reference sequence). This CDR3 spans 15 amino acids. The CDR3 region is CASSLGQGGGSPLHF. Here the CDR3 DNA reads TGTGCCAGCAGTTTGGGACAGGGTGGAGGTTCACCCCTCCACTTT.